One and the same sample provided the 23 T cell receptor beta chains below, sequenced in a study of cytomegalovirus exposure and HLA in healthy donors. Use of 60 Vbeta and 13 Jbeta primers characterized the PCR. Generated by immunoSEQ multiplex PCR, the TCRdb table keeps only in-frame clones and is missing some. The sample includes approximately 200,000 clones, about 84% of them seen just once. Sequencing was performed on PBMCs. These TCRs come from a human donor in good health.

This chain connects TRBV12-5 to TRBJ2-5; TRBD1 aligns across 10 bases. The J call may be faulty, since TRBJ2-7 better matches the DNA end. The germline V gene encodes CDR1 LGHNT and CDR2 FRNRAP. The CDR3 sequence is 15 residues long. The CDR3 protein is CASGEETGGIYEQYF. The CDR3 DNA sequence: TGTGCTAGTGGTGAGGAGACAGGGGGCATCTACGAGCAGTACTTC.

CDR3 protein: CASSDRDTGELFF. CDR3 DNA: TGTGCCAGCAGTGACCGGGACACCGGGGAGCTGTTTTTT. V is TRBV6-1 and J is TRBJ2-2; D remains ambiguous. V dropped 3 bases and J dropped 3 bases, with 5 bases sitting between them. CDR1 and CDR2 (germline): MNHNS, SASEGT. This CDR3 contains 13 residues.

This clone was counted once. V is TRBV7-9 and J is TRBJ1-1, with D uncertain. V was trimmed by 1 base and J by 2 bases, leaving 8 bases between them. The CDR3 is 14 amino acids. Germline values: CDR1 SEHNR, CDR2 FQNEAQ (reference sequence). The chain's CDR3 is CASSLDNRNTEAFF. CDR3 sequence (DNA): TGTGCCAGCAGCTTAGATAACAGAAACACTGAAGCTTTCTTT.

The chain combines TRBV11-1 with TRBJ2-3; TRBD2 aligns across 7 bases. The CDR3 has 17 amino acids. Germline V gene lookup returns CDR1 SGHAT and CDR2 FQDESV (reference sequence). Unmatched junction bases numbered 15, after V lost 5 bases and J lost 4 bases. DNA for the CDR3: TGTGCCAGCAGCGCCTGGGTGAGGAGCGGGATGGCAGATACGCAGTATTTT. It translates to CASSAWVRSGMADTQYF.

J is TRBJ2-3 and V is TRBV7-9; 14 bases are shared with TRBD2. The junction had 9 bases not matched to a gene; V was cut back by 4 bases and J by 6 bases. The germline CDR1 and CDR2 sequences are SEHNR and FQNEAQ (reference sequence). This CDR3 is built from 17 residues. CDR3 protein: CASSYSRLAGGMDTQYF. The CDR3 DNA reads as TGTGCCAGCAGCTATAGCCGACTAGCGGGAGGGATGGATACGCAGTATTTT. Complete variable domain (other parts from reference TRBV7-9 and TRBJ2-3): DTGVSQNPRHKITKRGQNVTFRCDPISEHNRLYWYRQTLGQGPEFLTYFQNEAQLEKSRLLSDRFSAERPKGSFSTLEIQRTEQGDSAMYLCASSYSRLAGGMDTQYFGPGTRLTVL.

Notes on this clone: A read error may produce the germline difference seen at one junction end. V gene TRBV25-1 combines with J gene TRBJ2-2; possibly TRBD1 for D (6 bases). The CDR3 has 15 amino acids. Germline V gene data show CDR1 as MGHDK and CDR2 as SYGVNS. The CDR3 protein is CASSDPLLGHRGAVF. CDR3 bases: TGTGCCAGCAGTGATCCCCTTTTGGGACACCGGGGAGCTGTTTTT.

This clone has only a few counts. The chain recombines TRBV27 with TRBJ2-1, with 14 positions matching TRBD2. Germline assignment: CDR1 MNHEY and CDR2 SMNVEV (reference sequence). CDR3 length: 18 residues. J lost 4 bases, V lost 5 bases, and 10 bases had no gene match. CDR3 sequence reads: CASSGEAGTSGSYNEQFF. CDR3 bases: TGTGCCAGCAGTGGAGAGGCTGGGACTAGCGGGAGTTACAATGAGCAGTTCTTC.

The V and J genes are TRBV10-1 and TRBJ2-7; D is possibly TRBD1 (5 bases). V was shortened by 3 bases and J by 2 bases, with 11 bases between the two germline ends. The CDR3 totals 14 residues. CDR1 WNHNN and CDR2 SYGVQD come from the germline V gene (reference sequence). CDR3 DNA sequence: TGCGCCAGCAGTGAAAGGGGATTCACCTACGAGCAGTACTTC. The encoded protein is CASSERGFTYEQYF.

The chain employs TRBV4-1 and TRBJ1-5, with 7 bases matching TRBD1. Germline trimming cut 4 bases from V and 5 bases from J; bases unmatched to any gene: 14. CDR3 length: 17 residues. Germline V gene sequence: CDR1 MGHRA, CDR2 YSYEKL. The CDR3 region has the DNA TGCGCCAGCAGCCTCCACAGGGGAGTGGGGTGGGATCAGCCCCAGCATTTT. Translating it yields CASSLHRGVGWDQPQHF.

The J gene is TRBJ1-1, the V gene TRBV18; the D is unclear. Looked up from germline, CDR1 is KGHSH and CDR2 is LQKENI. The CDR3 covers 14 residues. V lost 3 bases to trimming and J lost 0 bases, with 8 bases between them. CDR3 protein: CASSPTNLNTEAFF. Here the CDR3 DNA reads TGTGCCAGCTCACCGACAAACTTGAACACTGAAGCTTTCTTT.

The chain links TRBV27 to TRBJ1-2; D is perhaps TRBD1 (5 bases). Germline CDR1 and CDR2: MNHEY and SMNVEV (reference sequence). CDR3 size: 14 residues. The V end was cut by 6 bases, the J end by 8 bases, with 19 bases between. The chain's CDR3 is CASSSTFGAGGYTF. The CDR3 bases are TGTGCCAGCAGCTCCACCTTTGGGGCGGGAGGCTACACCTTC.

This clone has just one count. The V gene is TRBV15, the J gene TRBJ2-7; TRBD1 aligns across 7 bases. V shed 3 bases, J shed 1 base, and the junction held 9 bases outside the gene matches. The CDR3 has 16 amino acids. Germline CDR1 LNHNV, CDR2 YYDKDF (reference sequence). In DNA, the CDR3 is TGTGCCACCAGCAGTAGGAAGGGGACAGTATCCTACGAGCAGTACTTC. Encoded protein: CATSSRKGTVSYEQYF.

The rearrangement links TRBV6-1 to TRBJ2-7; 7 bases fit TRBD2. The CDR3 spans 14 residues. CDR1 is MNHNS, CDR2 SASEGT, per germline. Losses at the gene ends were 2 bases for V and 4 bases for J; bases not matched to a gene: 5. The CDR3 sequence: CASSESGGGYEQYF. The CDR3, as DNA: TGTGCCAGCAGTGAATCAGGCGGGGGTTACGAGCAGTACTTC.

The gene calls are TRBV10-1 and TRBJ2-1, with a tentative D call TRBD2 (5 bases). With 3 bases removed from V and 8 bases from J, the gap between germline ends came to 17 bases. This CDR3 is built from 15 residues. The V gene's germline CDR1 is WNHNN and CDR2 SYGVQD (reference sequence). In DNA, the CDR3 is TGCGCCAGCAGTGATCTTGTGGGAGTAATTGATGAGCAGTTCTTC. This translates into CASSDLVGVIDEQFF.

The genes are TRBV6-6 and TRBJ1-1; a weak D match, TRBD1 (5 bases). There are 14 residues in the CDR3. CDR1 is MNHNY, CDR2 SVGAGI, per germline (reference sequence). The V and J ends lost 5 bases and 1 base respectively, with 11 bases between them. CDR3 sequence (DNA): TGTGCCAGCAGTGGAAGTCAGGGGAACACTGAAGCTTTCTTT. The encoded protein is CASSGSQGNTEAFF.

The rearrangement links TRBV5-1 to TRBJ1-1; tentative D call: TRBD1 (5 bases). The CDR3 consists of 14 residues. The V end lost 4 bases, the J end lost 2 bases, and 12 bases lay between the germline ends. Germline V CDR1 and CDR2: SGHRS, YFSETQ. CDR3 protein: CASSRTQQNTEAFF. The CDR3 DNA sequence: TGCGCCAGCAGCAGGACACAGCAAAACACTGAAGCTTTCTTT.

The CDR3 here is CASSRWTGHEKLFF. CDR3 in DNA: TGCGCCAGCAGCCGATGGACTGGCCATGAAAAACTGTTTTTT. The V and J genes are TRBV5-1 and TRBJ1-4; no definite D call. The germline V gene encodes CDR1 SGHRS and CDR2 YFSETQ. The germline V and J ends were trimmed by 4 bases and 6 bases, with 13 bases remaining between them. The CDR3 extends over 14 amino acids.

This clone was counted a single time. The chain employs TRBV7-8 and TRBJ1-3, with 9 positions matching TRBD1. The CDR3 spans 16 residues. The V segment lost 5 bases and the J segment 2 bases; nucleotides outside the gene matches: 7. Per the germline V gene, CDR1 is SGHVS and CDR2 is FQNEAQ. This CDR3 is CASSLRDRAAGNTIYF. The CDR3 DNA is TGTGCCAGCAGCCTCCGGGACAGGGCGGCTGGAAACACCATATATTTT.

The chain has TRBV5-1 and TRBJ2-7; 12 nucleotides line up with TRBD1. From germline, CDR1 is SGHRS and CDR2 YFSETQ. The V and J ends lost 2 bases and 2 bases, in that order; junction bases with no gene match: 8. The CDR3 runs 17 residues. The CDR3 DNA is TGCGCCAGCAGCTTCACACCGGGACAGGGGGCACCCTACGAGCAGTACTTC. Translating it yields CASSFTPGQGAPYEQYF.

The chain combines TRBV6-6 with TRBJ2-3, with TRBD2 as a possible D gene (5 bases). V was cut by 2 bases and J by 1 base, with 10 bases left in between. CDR1 is MNHNY and CDR2 is SVGAGI in the germline V gene (reference sequence). The CDR3 has 15 residues. CDR3 protein: CASSYTERRTDTQYF. The CDR3 coding sequence is TGTGCCAGCAGTTACACAGAGCGGCGCACAGATACGCAGTATTTT.

The V gene is TRBV18, the J gene TRBJ2-3, with TRBD2 matching over 7 bases. The trim removed 2 bases at V and 3 bases at J, leaving 8 bases unmatched. Germline V lookup: CDR1 KGHSH, CDR2 LQKENI. The CDR3 is made up of 16 amino acids. CDR3 sequence: CASSPVTSFRTDTQYF. In DNA form, the CDR3 reads TGTGCCAGCTCACCAGTGACTAGCTTTCGAACAGATACGCAGTATTTT.

The chain is built from TRBV29-1 and TRBJ2-5; 9 bases align to TRBD2. V lost 3 bases to trimming and J lost 7 bases; unmatched junction nucleotides: 6. CDR3 length: 13 amino acids. Per the germline V gene, CDR1 is SQVTM and CDR2 is ANQGSEA. CDR3 in amino acids: CSVEAREGGTQYF. The CDR3 DNA reads TGCAGCGTTGAGGCGCGGGAGGGAGGGACCCAGTACTTC.

In regard to this clone: In the same sample, other DNA sequences code for this CDR3. The DNA for the CDR3 is TGCGCCAGCAGCGGACAGGGGGCAACTAATGAAAAACTGTTTTTT. Amino acid sequence: CASSGQGATNEKLFF. This chain uses TRBV5-1 with TRBJ1-4, with 10 bases that match TRBD1. V trimming: 4 bases; J trimming: 0 bases; junction bases outside the gene matches: 0. CDR3 length equals 15 residues. CDR1 and CDR2 from the germline V gene are SGHRS and YFSETQ.